This T cell receptor beta chain comes out of a study of blood T cells in healthy people across ages (dated by TCRdb to the mid-2010s). As for the study more broadly: Template switching captured roughly one uniquely barcoded TCR beta cDNA molecule per two T cells in model experiments. Using the same blood draw, the study looked at two additional independent replicas of 1 million unique cDNA reads for two donors, one aged 18 to 30 and the other aged 80 or older. Age-related changes in TCR beta repertoire diversity were measured in the study by deep sequencing normalized with unique cDNA molecular identifiers. Donors of different ages were randomly distributed across sequencing lanes to avoid experimental bias. Donors were grouped into four age groups: young (average 16 years), middle-aged (roughly 37), aged (around 62) and long-lived (roughly 80). Broader findings and caveats from the paper: Because the CMV infection status of the donors was unknown, age-related changes in expanded clonotypes may potentially have been confounded. A strong correlation was found between observed TCR beta diversity and the percentage of naive T cells measured by flow cytometry. Estimates of total diversity based on one million sequenced T cells were considered lower bounds and underestimates. Conclusive comparison of naive and antigen-experienced compartments was prevented by the profiling of bulk unsorted PBMCs. Compared with the aged group, more naive CD4+ T cells, fewer expanded clones and increased TCR diversity were shown by the long-lived group, suggesting age selection. Observed TCR beta diversity per million T cells fell roughly linearly with age, and a significant reduction was already apparent by age around 39.

Donors were about 36 systemically healthy Caucasian individuals from Russia aged roughly 6 to 95 years. Each donor gave about 9.7 milliliters of peripheral blood, drawn into EDTA-treated Vacutainer tubes. PBMCs were isolated by Ficoll-Paque density-gradient centrifugation, with at least 6 million obtained per sample. Total RNA, at least 6 micrograms per sample, was extracted from PBMCs with Trizol reagent. The percentages of naive CD45RAhigh/CD27high T cells were determined by flow cytometry on a PBMC aliquot from every donor. Library method: 5' RACE. These reads were obtained on an Illumina HiSeq 2500. The second PCR ran for about 6 to 11 cycles and used a J-beta primer mix along with a sample-barcoded 5' primer. A unique molecular identifier was introduced onto each TCR beta cDNA molecule by a template-switch 5' adaptor carrying 12 random nucleotides. Each sample yielded at least 2.5 million CDR3-containing paired-end reads. First-strand cDNA synthesis was performed from all RNA using the Mint cDNA synthesis kit, with priming by a TRBC-specific oligonucleotide. Following uracil-DNA glycosylase treatment, a first 18-cycle PCR with universal primers M1SS and BC2_uni_R was performed on all cDNA. Per the authors' processing: For normalization, 1 million high-quality reads, each with a distinct molecular identifier, were randomly selected from each sample. Instead of being binned into consensus sequences, reads with shared molecular identifiers were discarded. CDR3 identification, clonotype clustering and error correction used MiTCR with a Q25 quality threshold and the strictest error-elimination algorithm. A nonparametric unseen species model with Euler transformation was used to estimate lower-bound total TCR beta diversity. TCRdb reprocessing: public reads trimmed at Q25 with fastp, clones called with MiXCR, in-frame beta chains kept. All rows with the same CDR3 protein become a single entry with the most common DNA and genes. The V and J calls shown here were made by TCRdb, not taken from the authors' results. In all, the sample holds roughly 680,000 distinct CDR3 sequences, and around a fifth of those were seen once. Jointly, the top ten make up 3% to 4% of the sample.

V drops 4 bases and J drops 4 bases, leaving 16 bases in between. From the cysteine up to the phenylalanine, the CDR3 has a length of 15 residues. Only the CDR3 DNA stays, 45 bases, in frame from base 1. The germline V gene (reference sequence) supplies CDR1 LGHDT and CDR2 YNNKEL. This clonotype was seen only once. Its antigen remains unidentified. It has no much larger one-base neighbor in the sample; base qualities were not kept. Resting on one read, the evidence is weak. Sequenced sample: blood. This sequence originates from a man in his 70s in good health. The chain is made from TRBV3-1 and TRBJ1-1; no D gene is confidently identified. At the DNA level, the sequence is TGTGCCAGCAGCCGACATTTGATAGGGATCACTGAAGCTTTCTTT. It translates to CASSRHLIGITEAFF.